A selection of T cell receptor beta chains follows, all from one sample in a study of vaccination and CD4 T cells after COVID-19. TCRdb re-derived calls from the PCR reads in MiXCR, one entry per CDR3 protein. The sample carries 25,000 to 30,000 distinct CDR3 sequences, 51% recorded once. This sample comprised CD4+ T cells from blood, obtained about 7 months after SARS-CoV-2 vaccination. The receptors derive from a human donor who had recovered from COVID-19. Each CDR3 is given with its conserved first and last residue. Fields, in order: V gene, J gene, D gene, clone size, CDR3 DNA, CDR3 protein. The D gene is left open where the match is weak. Only some rows state a clone size, as once, few, many or a class for expanded clones.

>TRBV20-1|TRBJ2-1|TRBD2|few
TGCAGTGCTAGAGATATAGCGGGAGTCACCTACAATGAGCAGTTCTTC
CSARDIAGVTYNEQFF
>TRBV28|TRBJ1-5|NA|NA
TGTGCCAGCACCGCGGGCGGGGTTGGCAATCAGCCCCAGCATTTT
CASTAGGVGNQPQHF
>TRBV18|TRBJ1-1|NA|NA
TGTGCCAGCTCACCACCCAGCAGAGGCGGGACTGAAGCTTTCTTT
CASSPPSRGGTEAFF
>TRBV7-2|TRBJ2-1|NA|NA
TGTGCCAGCAGCTTAAATCTAGGCCTAGAGCAACAGTTCTTC
CASSLNLGLEQQFF
>TRBV19|TRBJ1-5|TRBD1|NA
TGTGCCACCGGACTAGGACAGGGCATGCTCAATCAGCCCCAGCATTTT
CATGLGQGMLNQPQHF
>TRBV6-2/TRBV6-3|TRBJ2-7|TRBD1|NA
TGTGCCAGCAGTACCGGACAGGGGGCATCCTACGAGCAGTACTTC
CASSTGQGASYEQYF
>TRBV5-8|TRBJ2-5|TRBD2|NA
TGTGCCAGCAGCTTTTGGCCGAAAAGGGACCCACCGGGGGGGCGGGGGACCCAGTACTTC
CASSFWPKRDPPGGRGTQYF
>TRBV7-9|TRBJ1-4|TRBD1|once
TGTGCCAGCACTGGGGACAGGGAGGGTGAAAAACTGTTTTTT
CASTGDREGEKLFF
>TRBV20-1|TRBJ1-5|NA|NA
TGCAGTGCTAGAGATTATCAAGGGAACAATCAGCCCCAGCATTTT
CSARDYQGNNQPQHF
>TRBV20-1|TRBJ1-3|NA|few
TGCAGTGCTAGATTGGATGGTGTCTGGTTAAACACCATATATTTT
CSARLDGVWLNTIYF
>TRBV2|TRBJ1-6|NA|NA
TGTGCCAGCAGGTCGCAGGGGTTGGATTCACCCCTCCACTTT
CASRSQGLDSPLHF
>TRBV28|TRBJ2-7|TRBD1|NA
TGTGCCAGCAGTGACCTGGACAGGAACTACGAGCAGTACTTC
CASSDLDRNYEQYF
>TRBV6-1|TRBJ2-7|TRBD1|NA
TGTGCCAGCAGTGTGGCCGGGACAGGGAAATACGAGCAGTACTTC
CASSVAGTGKYEQYF
>TRBV7-2|TRBJ2-3|TRBD2|NA
TGTGCCAGCAGCCCCGATCTAGCGGCGGAAATCACAGATACGCAGTATTTT
CASSPDLAAEITDTQYF
>TRBV6-4|TRBJ2-3|TRBD2|NA
TGTGCCAGCAGTGAGACAGCGGGGCAGGCTTCGGATACGCAGTATTTT
CASSETAGQASDTQYF
>TRBV20-1|TRBJ2-3|TRBD2|few
TGCAGTGCCCTGACCCTGGTAGCGGGAGGACGGCATAGCCCAGATACGCAGTATTTT
CSALTLVAGGRHSPDTQYF
>TRBV7-9|TRBJ1-5|NA|few
TGTGCCAGCAGCTTAACAGTGGATCAGCCCCAGCATTTT
CASSLTVDQPQHF